These T cell receptor beta chains were read from a single sample in a study of OX40 agonist ivuxolimab in advanced cancers. Using immunoSEQ multiplex PCR, the repertoire was profiled, and TCRdb retains in-frame clones only, with some absent. This sample has tens of thousands of clones, with roughly 93% found just once. This specimen consisted of CD4+ or CD8+ T cells sorted from blood, obtained in a trial of the OX40 agonist ivuxolimab. The receptors originated from an adult with an advanced solid tumor such as melanoma, head and neck, liver or kidney cancer. CDR3s include the opening cysteine and the closing phenylalanine or tryptophan. A D gene is named only where the DNA matches it firmly. Not all rows give a size; the values are once, few, many and, for expanded clones, a class.

NA	TRBV11-2	NA	TRBJ2-7	CASSLVTGMFYEQYF	TGTGCCAGCAGCTTAGTTACAGGGATGTTCTACGAGCAGTACTTC
NA	TRBV4-3	TRBD1	TRBJ2-7	CASSQERGQGDEQYF	TGCGCCAGCAGCCAAGAAAGGGGACAGGGGGACGAGCAGTACTTC
NA	TRBV15	NA	TRBJ2-3	CATVPGRGPSTDTQYF	TGTGCCACCGTACCAGGCAGGGGTCCTAGCACAGATACGCAGTATTTT
once	TRBV28	TRBD2	TRBJ2-1	CASSRDYTTNEQFF	TGTGCCAGCAGCCGGGACTATACGACCAATGAGCAGTTCTTC
NA	TRBV6-5	NA	TRBJ1-5	CASKAGQLSNQPQHF	TGTGCCAGCAAAGCAGGGCAACTTAGCAATCAGCCCCAGCATTTT
few	TRBV9	NA	TRBJ2-7	CASSVEGQTSYEQYF	TGTGCCAGCAGCGTAGAAGGACAGACATCCTACGAGCAGTACTTC
NA	TRBV27	NA	TRBJ2-2	CASSPREGVYTGELFF	TGTGCCAGCAGTCCACGAGAAGGGGTATACACCGGGGAGCTGTTTTTT
NA	TRBV27	TRBD1	TRBJ2-7	CASRAGTGSYEQYF	TGTGCCAGCAGGGCCGGGACAGGGTCCTACGAGCAGTACTTC
NA	TRBV7-9	NA	TRBJ1-2	CASSKSTGDGYTF	TGTGCCAGCAGCAAATCTACTGGGGATGGCTACACCTTC
NA	TRBV25-1	NA	TRBJ2-7	CASSEYYEQYF	TGTGCCAGCAGTGAATACTACGAGCAGTACTTC
NA	TRBV7-2	NA	TRBJ2-3	CASSSARETSTDTQYF	TGTGCCAGCAGCTCCGCCAGGGAAACTAGCACAGATACGCAGTATTTT
NA	TRBV27	NA	TRBJ1-5	CASSLGPGVSEHQPQHF	TGTGCCAGCAGTTTGGGGCCCGGGGTTAGTGAGCATCAGCCCCAGCATTTT
NA	TRBV9	NA	TRBJ2-7	CASSAFGGSAYEQYF	TGTGCCAGCAGTGCCTTTGGTGGTTCCGCCTACGAGCAGTACTTC
few	TRBV9	NA	TRBJ1-1	CASSVGRGGPEAFF	TGTGCCAGCAGCGTAGGTAGGGGTGGCCCTGAAGCTTTCTTT
NA	TRBV4-1	NA	TRBJ2-5	CASSQDKEEAQYF	TGCGCCAGCAGCCAAGACAAGGAGGAGGCCCAGTACTTC
NA	TRBV4-2	TRBD2	TRBJ2-1	CASGLKYLAGGPNEQFF	TGTGCCAGCGGCCTGAAGTATCTAGCGGGAGGGCCAAATGAGCAGTTCTTC
once	TRBV28	TRBD1	TRBJ1-2	CASSLPPPGQGFYGYTF	TGTGCCAGCAGCTTGCCACCCCCGGGACAGGGCTTCTATGGCTACACCTTC
NA	TRBV9	TRBD2	TRBJ2-1	CASSVGASGRGYDEQFF	TGTGCCAGCAGCGTAGGGGCTAGCGGGAGGGGGTATGATGAGCAGTTCTTC
NA	TRBV4-1	NA	TRBJ1-2	CASSQGRGGVQDF	TGCGCCAGCAGCCAAGGCAGGGGAGGGGTACAGGACTTC
NA	TRBV29-1	NA	TRBJ1-2	CSVGHGLYGYTF	TGCAGCGTGGGACATGGTCTCTATGGCTACACCTTC
NA	TRBV28	NA	TRBJ1-5	CASSFSFDGGQPQHF	TGTGCCAGCAGTTTTTCATTCGACGGGGGACAGCCCCAGCATTTT
NA	TRBV13	NA	TRBJ2-7	CASSPRSSPEQYF	TGTGCCAGCAGCCCCCGATCCAGTCCCGAGCAGTACTTC
NA	TRBV5-6	NA	TRBJ2-4	CASSLARQGKNIQYF	TGTGCCAGCAGCTTGGCCCGGCAGGGAAAAAACATTCAGTACTTC
NA	TRBV28	TRBD2	TRBJ2-1	CASRGSGSTYNEQFF	TGTGCCAGCAGGGGTAGCGGGAGTACTTACAATGAGCAGTTCTTC
NA	TRBV4-1	NA	TRBJ2-1	CASSQDVSTHNEQFF	TGCGCCAGCAGCCAAGATGTCTCGACACACAATGAGCAGTTCTTC
NA	TRBV9	NA	TRBJ2-3	CASSETGTLTDTQYF	TGTGCCAGCAGCGAGACCGGGACCCTCACAGATACGCAGTATTTT
NA	TRBV27	TRBD1	TRBJ1-5	CASSLSGTGRNQPQHF	TGTGCCAGCAGTTTATCGGGGACAGGACGCAATCAGCCCCAGCATTTT
NA	TRBV28	TRBD1	TRBJ2-7	CASSYRDRVDEQYF	TGTGCCAGCAGTTACCGGGACAGGGTGGACGAGCAGTACTTC
NA	TRBV5-5	TRBD1	TRBJ1-5	CASSPLQGSNQPQHF	TGTGCCAGCAGCCCCTTACAGGGGAGCAATCAGCCCCAGCATTTT
NA	TRBV27	NA	TRBJ2-7	CASARGLTGLAYEQYF	TGTGCCAGCGCCCGAGGCCTAACAGGGCTGGCCTACGAGCAGTACTTC
NA	TRBV9	NA	TRBJ1-5	CASSLSPDNQPQHF	TGTGCCAGCAGCCTTAGCCCCGACAATCAGCCCCAGCATTTT
NA	TRBV5-6	NA	TRBJ2-4	CASSFDRVDIQYF	TGTGCCAGCAGCTTCGACCGGGTCGACATTCAGTACTTC
NA	TRBV27	TRBD2	TRBJ2-7	CASSLLAGGYEQYF	TGTGCCAGCAGCTTACTAGCGGGAGGGTACGAGCAGTACTTC
NA	TRBV28	NA	TRBJ1-5	CASIPHPTSNQPQHF	TGTGCCAGCATCCCTCATCCAACTAGCAATCAGCCCCAGCATTTT
NA	TRBV27	NA	TRBJ2-3	CASIRPRDTQYF	TGTGCCAGCATCCGCCCGAGGGATACGCAGTATTTT
NA	TRBV6-6	NA	TRBJ2-1	CASSYTPRDPYNEQFF	TGTGCCAGCAGTTACACTCCGCGGGACCCCTACAATGAGCAGTTCTTC
NA	TRBV7-9	NA	TRBJ2-1	CASSLGRDNEQFF	TGTGCCAGCAGCTTAGGGCGGGATAATGAGCAGTTCTTC
NA	TRBV23-1	NA	TRBJ2-3	CASSHLYPTWTGGTDTQYF	TGCGCCAGCAGTCACCTCTATCCAACTTGGACTGGGGGCACAGATACGCAGTATTTT
NA	TRBV19	NA	TRBJ2-1	CASSIRGYVSDEQFF	TGTGCCAGTAGTATAAGGGGTTATGTCAGCGATGAGCAGTTCTTC
NA	TRBV2	NA	TRBJ2-1	CASSLNIGAPSYNEQFF	TGTGCCAGCAGTCTCAATATCGGAGCGCCCTCCTACAATGAGCAGTTCTTC
NA	TRBV13	NA	TRBJ2-1	CASSFSQGRLNEQFF	TGTGCCAGCAGCTTTTCACAGGGTCGTCTCAATGAGCAGTTCTTC
NA	TRBV29-1	NA	TRBJ1-1	CSVVGGSMNTEAFF	TGCAGCGTTGTGGGGGGCAGTATGAACACTGAAGCTTTCTTT
NA	TRBV9	TRBD2	TRBJ2-5	CASSPGGPLGTQYF	TGTGCCAGCAGCCCGGGGGGACCCCTAGGCACCCAGTACTTC
NA	TRBV13	NA	TRBJ2-2	CASRGQSPSSQSTGMNTGELFF	TGTGCCAGCAGAGGCCAGAGTCCTTCCTCCCAGTCCACAGGGATGAACACCGGGGAGCTGTTTTTT
NA	TRBV19	TRBD2	TRBJ2-1	CASRGAGDNEQFF	TGTGCCAGTAGGGGAGCGGGAGACAATGAGCAGTTCTTC
NA	TRBV9	TRBD2	TRBJ2-5	CASSAGLAGVETQYF	TGTGCCAGCAGCGCCGGACTAGCGGGAGTGGAGACCCAGTACTTC
NA	TRBV14	TRBD2	TRBJ2-2	CASSFLAGLNTGELFF	TGTGCCAGCAGTTTTCTAGCGGGATTGAACACCGGGGAGCTGTTTTTT
NA	TRBV27	NA	TRBJ2-1	CASSSFSSGISYNEQFF	TGTGCCAGCAGTTCTTTCTCAAGTGGGATCTCCTACAATGAGCAGTTCTTC
NA	TRBV2	TRBD1	TRBJ2-7	CASSEGPGGAYEQYF	TGTGCCAGCAGTGAGGGGCCAGGGGGCGCTTACGAGCAGTACTTC
NA	TRBV7-6	NA	TRBJ2-7	CASSPTPQSYEQYF	TGTGCCAGCAGCCCGACCCCACAGAGCTACGAGCAGTACTTC
NA	TRBV28	NA	TRBJ2-2	CASSLAGDTGELFF	TGTGCCAGCAGTTTAGCTGGGGACACCGGGGAGCTGTTTTTT
NA	TRBV27	TRBD2	TRBJ2-1	CASTRGTSAYNEQFF	TGTGCCAGCACCCGAGGGACTAGCGCTTACAATGAGCAGTTCTTC
once	TRBV18	TRBD1	TRBJ2-7	CASSPDRDSYEQYF	TGTGCCAGCTCACCAGACCGGGACAGCTACGAGCAGTACTTC
NA	TRBV13	NA	TRBJ1-4	CASSQHNEKLFF	TGTGCCAGCAGCCAACATAATGAAAAACTGTTTTTT
NA	TRBV13	NA	TRBJ2-1	CASSPSKGEQFF	TGTGCCAGCAGCCCGTCCAAGGGTGAGCAGTTCTTC
NA	TRBV28	NA	TRBJ1-1	CASSQLAGLGAENTEAFF	TGTGCCAGCAGCCAACTGGCGGGGTTGGGGGCGGAGAACACTGAAGCTTTCTTT
NA	TRBV29-1	NA	TRBJ2-7	CSVGGGQTYEQYF	TGCAGCGTTGGAGGTGGACAAACCTACGAGCAGTACTTC
NA	TRBV9	TRBD2	TRBJ2-7	CASSVGIAGEQYF	TGTGCCAGCAGCGTAGGGATAGCGGGCGAGCAGTACTTC
NA	TRBV27	TRBD1	TRBJ2-1	CASSGLGQGLYNEQFF	TGTGCCAGCAGTGGACTAGGACAGGGGCTCTACAATGAGCAGTTCTTC